The sample holds a few counts of the clone carrying this TCR beta chain. The sample is drawn from a study of post-analysis software for immune sequencing data. Every TCR beta cDNA library bore unique molecular identifiers. TCRdb analysed the PCR reads with MiXCR anew, one entry per CDR3 protein. The sample has approximately 690,000 distinct CDR3 sequences, approximately 60% seen once. Sequences were obtained from blood. This TCR was sampled from a girl aged 2 to 10 with multiple sclerosis.

The CDR3 loop is CSARDLARGDNSPLHF. In DNA form, the CDR3 reads TGCAGTGCTAGAGATCTGGCGAGGGGCGATAATTCACCCCTCCACTTT. The V call is TRBV20-1, the J call TRBJ1-6; D is perhaps TRBD1 (5 bases). Per the germline V gene, CDR1 is DFQATT and CDR2 is SNEGSKA (reference sequence). The CDR3 covers 16 residues. V was shortened by 0 bases and J by 5 bases, with 14 bases between the two germline ends.